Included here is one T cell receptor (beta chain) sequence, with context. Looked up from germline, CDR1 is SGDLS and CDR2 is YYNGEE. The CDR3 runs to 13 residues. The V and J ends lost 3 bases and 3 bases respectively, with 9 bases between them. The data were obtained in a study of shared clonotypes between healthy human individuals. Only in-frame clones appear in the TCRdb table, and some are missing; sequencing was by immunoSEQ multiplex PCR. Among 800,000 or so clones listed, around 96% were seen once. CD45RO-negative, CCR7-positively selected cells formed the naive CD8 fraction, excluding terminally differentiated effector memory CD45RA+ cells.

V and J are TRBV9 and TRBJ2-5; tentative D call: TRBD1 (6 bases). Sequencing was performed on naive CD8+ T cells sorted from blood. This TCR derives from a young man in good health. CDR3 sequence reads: CASSEAGEETQYF. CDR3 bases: TGTGCCAGCAGCGAGGCAGGGGAAGAGACCCAGTACTTC.